This T cell receptor beta chain was sequenced for a study of CD8 T cells in ankylosing spondylitis. This CDR3 region has 14 residues. Per the germline V gene, CDR1 is SQVTM and CDR2 is ANQGSEA. The ends were cut back, 7 bases at V and 5 bases at J, with 20 bases in the middle. As concerns this clonotype: Its target is unknown.

It was by quantitative 5'-RACE with molecular barcodes that TCR beta libraries were made. TCRdb recomputed calls from the 5' RACE reads with MiXCR, one row per CDR3 protein. The table records about 340,000 distinct CDR3 sequences, roughly 8% of them present only once. General study results and limits: One TCR beta motif, made up of eight highly homologous variants, appeared characteristic of ankylosing spondylitis blood.

The sequenced sample was blood, either unsorted or a sorted T cell fraction (not recorded which). The clonotype was recovered from a male donor with ankylosing spondylitis. The chain has TRBV29-1 and TRBJ2-5, with a tentative D call TRBD2 (6 bases). The CDR3 DNA sequence: TGCAGCGGGGTCGTACGCGCCCGGGGGGAGACCCAGTACTTC. It encodes CSGVVRARGETQYF.